The clone carrying this T cell receptor beta chain was found many times. This sample stems from a study of identical twins. cDNA molecules carried unique molecular identifiers, and template switching added a universal primer site. A single record per CDR3 protein comes from TCRdb applying MiXCR to the 5' RACE reads. The data show 690,000 or so distinct CDR3 sequences, with approximately 6% seen just once and roughly 1.6% held by the top ten. Each donor was a healthy Caucasian. The ends lost 7 bases at V and 1 base at J; junction bases unmatched: 13. CDR3 length: 17 residues. The sample comprised naive T cells sorted from blood. The sequence was collected from a man younger than 35 in good health. This chain joins TRBV12-3 or TRBV12-4 and TRBJ1-1, with 9 positions matching TRBD1. CDR3 protein: CASTSGTGRRENTEAFF. DNA for the CDR3: TGTGCCAGCACCTCCGGGACAGGGCGGCGAGAGAACACTGAAGCTTTCTTT.